This TCR beta chain was obtained from a study of blood T cell repertoires in COVID-19. Authors' methods: Scientists estimated how many nucleated cells there were by amplifying reference gene primers. Here immunoSEQ multiplex PCR was the method, and the copy in TCRdb shows in-frame clones only, minus some. V and J calls and clone size are given by that table; D and trimming were obtained from the DNA. The table shows roughly 70,000 clones, with about 92% occurring only once. The germline CDR1 and CDR2 sequences are SGHRS and YFSETQ. V lost 0 bases to trimming and J lost 6 bases, with 13 bases between them. The CDR3 sequence is 14 residues long. The Seattle site enrolled patients during active infection and followed them longitudinally.

Sequenced material: peripheral blood. This sequence joins TRBV5-1 and TRBJ2-7; weak D call: TRBD1 (5 bases). The TCR sequence derives from a man aged 45-65 years with COVID-19, enrolled during active disease. The CDR3 DNA is TGCGCCAGCAGCTTGGAGGGGTCGATTGCCGAGCAGTACTTC. This gives the protein CASSLEGSIAEQYF.